Following are 18 T cell receptor beta chains from one sample sequenced in a study of radiotherapy plus CTLA-4 blockade in lung cancer. Clones were sequenced by immunoSEQ multiplex PCR, and TCRdb holds only the in-frame ones, with some missing. The sample includes 60,000 to 65,000 clones, 60% to 80% of them seen just once. The starting material was peripheral blood, obtained from a patient treated with radiotherapy plus ipilimumab. These receptors were obtained from a human donor with non-small cell lung cancer who had a complete response to radiotherapy plus ipilimumab.

J is TRBJ1-1 and V is TRBV28; D call uncertain. The length of the CDR3 is 12 residues. V lost 4 bases to trimming and J lost 3 bases, with 6 bases between them. In germline, CDR1 is MDHEN, CDR2 SYDVKM. CDR3 nucleotide sequence: TGTGCCAGCAGTTCGGAGGACACTGAAGCTTTCTTT. Protein product: CASSSEDTEAFF.

This clone has a handful of counts. The chain couples TRBV7-2 to TRBJ1-5, with D uncertain. The CDR3 sequence is 13 residues long. The ends were cut back, 5 bases at V and 2 bases at J, with 7 bases in the middle. Germline values: CDR1 SGHTA, CDR2 FQGNSA. CDR3 in amino acids: CASSPQGNQPQHF. CDR3 nucleotides: TGTGCCAGCAGCCCTCAGGGCAATCAGCCCCAGCATTTT.

The chain joins TRBV27 to TRBJ2-1, with 7 bases fitting TRBD2. The length of the CDR3 is 16 residues. V gave up 4 bases and J gave up 7 bases; unmatched junction bases: 13. Germline V gene lookup returns CDR1 MNHEY and CDR2 SMNVEV (reference sequence). CDR3 nucleotides: TGTGCCAGCAGTTCGAGGGGTGGAGCGGGAACAAATGAGCAGTTCTTC. Its protein is CASSSRGGAGTNEQFF.

The chain employs TRBV21-1 and TRBJ2-7; TRBD1, the table's D call, was not compared with the DNA. TRBV21-1 is recorded as a pseudogene. The CDR3 spans 18 residues. The CDR3 protein is CASSCHLPGQGPLYEQYV. The CDR3 bases are TGTGCCAGCAGCTGTCATCTCCCGGGACAGGGTCCCCTCTACGAGCAGTACGTC.

The chain combines TRBV18 with TRBJ1-1; D is undetermined. The CDR3 sequence is 13 residues long. With 4 bases removed from V and 0 bases from J, the gap between germline ends came to 6 bases. Germline values: CDR1 KGHSH, CDR2 LQKENI. The CDR3 region is CASSQGVNTEAFF. In DNA form, the CDR3 reads TGTGCCAGCTCACAGGGAGTGAACACTGAAGCTTTCTTT.

This clone was recorded a few times. V is TRBV7-2 and J is TRBJ2-7; perhaps TRBD2 as D (6 bases). Germline CDR1 and CDR2: SGHTA and FQGNSA. The CDR3 is 13 residues long. Trimming stripped 5 bases from V and 4 bases from J, with 12 bases between. The CDR3 region has the DNA TGTGCCAGCAGCCCTCTAGCGACATACGAGCAGTACGTC. Translated, it gives CASSPLATYEQYV.

The chain joins TRBV10-2 to TRBJ2-7; D may be TRBD2 (6 bases). Deletions cut 1 base from V and 5 bases from J, with 12 bases between. This CDR3 contains 14 residues. Germline V lookup: CDR1 WSHSY, CDR2 SAAADI. This CDR3 is CASSELRGRHEQYF. CDR3 coding DNA: TGCGCCAGCAGTGAGTTACGGGGGAGGCACGAGCAGTACTTC.

The CDR3 region has the DNA TGCGCCAGCTCTCCGGGACAGATCACAGATACGCAGTATTTT. Protein: CASSPGQITDTQYF. This rearrangement joins TRBV10-1 to TRBJ2-3, with TRBD1 matching over 7 bases. This CDR3 spans 14 amino acids. V trimming: 8 bases; J trimming: 2 bases; junction bases outside the gene matches: 7. Germline CDR1 WNHNN, CDR2 SYGVQD (reference sequence).

In the case of this clone: The sample contains more than one DNA sequence encoding this CDR3. This chain joins TRBV11-3 and TRBJ1-5; perhaps TRBD1 as D (6 bases). This CDR3 region has 13 residues. Germline loops: CDR1 SGHNT, CDR2 YENEEA. The V end lost 2 bases, the J end lost 5 bases, and 7 bases lay between the germline ends. The CDR3 DNA reads as TGTGCCAGCAGCTTATCAGGGGATCAGCCCCAGCATTTT. Translating it yields CASSLSGDQPQHF.

The rearrangement uses TRBV19 and TRBJ2-3; 8 bases fit TRBD2. V shed 5 bases and J 4 bases; nucleotides not matched to a gene: 11. This CDR3 spans 16 amino acids. The germline CDR1 and CDR2 sequences are LNHDA and SQIVND (reference sequence). CDR3 residues: CASSPREGLGADTQYF. The CDR3 DNA follows: TGTGCCAGTAGTCCTAGGGAGGGACTAGGAGCAGATACGCAGTATTTT.

The gene calls are TRBV5-1 and TRBJ1-3; no reliable D call. Trimming cost V 1 base and J 1 base, with 12 bases left between them. CDR3 size: 16 residues. Germline loops: CDR1 SGHRS, CDR2 YFSETQ. The CDR3 loop is CASSLSGSSSGNTIYF. CDR3 DNA sequence: TGCGCCAGCAGCTTGAGTGGCAGCTCGTCTGGAAACACCATATATTTT.

The chain recombines TRBV6-4 with TRBJ2-4, with 9 bases identical to TRBD1. Trimming at V came to 2 bases and at J to 12 bases, leaving 2 bases not matched to a gene. Germline values: CDR1 MRHNA, CDR2 SNTAGT. The CDR3 spans 12 residues. In DNA, the CDR3 is TGTGCCAGCAGTGACCGACAGGGGGATCAGTACTTC. Translated: CASSDRQGDQYF.

The V and J genes are TRBV19 and TRBJ2-6; 10 positions match TRBD1. CDR3 length: 15 amino acids. Per germline, CDR1 LNHDA and CDR2 SQIVND (reference sequence). Losses at the gene ends were 10 bases for V and 2 bases for J; bases not matched to a gene: 5. In DNA, the CDR3 is TGTGCCACCTCGGACAGGGGGACTGGGGCCAACGTCCTGACTTTC. This translates into CATSDRGTGANVLTF.

The V and J genes are TRBV18 and TRBJ1-1; D is undetermined. The CDR3 has 12 residues. The germline V and J ends were trimmed by 6 bases and 0 bases, with 5 bases remaining between them. CDR1 and CDR2 from the germline V gene are KGHSH and LQKENI. CDR3 DNA: TGTGCCAGCTCGCAGGTGAACACTGAAGCTTTCTTT. It encodes CASSQVNTEAFF.

The chain employs TRBV5-1 and TRBJ2-7; D not certain. CDR1 is SGHRS and CDR2 is YFSETQ in the germline V gene. V was clipped by 0 bases and J by 6 bases, with 16 bases between them. This CDR3 has 15 amino acids. This CDR3 is CASSLAGGNRGEQYV. The CDR3, as DNA: TGCGCCAGCAGCTTGGCCGGTGGGAACCGCGGCGAGCAGTACGTC.

This clone occurred once. This chain uses TRBV12-5 with TRBJ2-5, with D perhaps matching TRBD1 (6 bases). The V gene lost 1 base and the J gene lost 4 bases, with 10 bases spanning the gap. The CDR3 sequence is 14 residues long. Looked up from germline, CDR1 is LGHNT and CDR2 is FRNRAP. This chain's CDR3 is CASGLGTERETQYF. The CDR3 DNA reads TGTGCTAGTGGTTTGGGGACAGAGAGAGAGACCCAGTACTTC. Supplemented by reference TRBV12-5 and TRBJ2-5, the full variable domain reads DARVTQTPRHKVTEMGQEVTMRCQPILGHNTVFWYRQTMMQGLELLAYFRNRAPLDDSGMPKDRFSAEMPDATLATLKIQPSEPRDSAVYFCASGLGTERETQYFGPGTRLLVL.

The genes are TRBV29-1 and TRBJ1-1; 7 bases align to TRBD1. This CDR3 comprises 15 residues. The germline gives CDR1 SQVTM, CDR2 ANQGSEA. The V gene end was trimmed by 1 base and the J gene end by 0 bases; junction bases not matched to a gene: 5. CDR3 region: CSVEGQGWMNTEAFF. Here the CDR3 DNA reads TGCAGCGTTGAAGGACAGGGATGGATGAACACTGAAGCTTTCTTT.

The chain couples TRBV11-2 to TRBJ2-1, with 13 positions matching TRBD2. The germline CDR1 and CDR2 sequences are SGHAT and FQNNGV. V was pared by 5 bases and J by 12 bases, with 7 bases of the junction left unmatched. This CDR3 comprises 14 residues. The CDR3 DNA reads TGTGCCAGCAGCCCCGGGACTAGCGGGACGGGGCAGTTCTTC. Protein: CASSPGTSGTGQFF.